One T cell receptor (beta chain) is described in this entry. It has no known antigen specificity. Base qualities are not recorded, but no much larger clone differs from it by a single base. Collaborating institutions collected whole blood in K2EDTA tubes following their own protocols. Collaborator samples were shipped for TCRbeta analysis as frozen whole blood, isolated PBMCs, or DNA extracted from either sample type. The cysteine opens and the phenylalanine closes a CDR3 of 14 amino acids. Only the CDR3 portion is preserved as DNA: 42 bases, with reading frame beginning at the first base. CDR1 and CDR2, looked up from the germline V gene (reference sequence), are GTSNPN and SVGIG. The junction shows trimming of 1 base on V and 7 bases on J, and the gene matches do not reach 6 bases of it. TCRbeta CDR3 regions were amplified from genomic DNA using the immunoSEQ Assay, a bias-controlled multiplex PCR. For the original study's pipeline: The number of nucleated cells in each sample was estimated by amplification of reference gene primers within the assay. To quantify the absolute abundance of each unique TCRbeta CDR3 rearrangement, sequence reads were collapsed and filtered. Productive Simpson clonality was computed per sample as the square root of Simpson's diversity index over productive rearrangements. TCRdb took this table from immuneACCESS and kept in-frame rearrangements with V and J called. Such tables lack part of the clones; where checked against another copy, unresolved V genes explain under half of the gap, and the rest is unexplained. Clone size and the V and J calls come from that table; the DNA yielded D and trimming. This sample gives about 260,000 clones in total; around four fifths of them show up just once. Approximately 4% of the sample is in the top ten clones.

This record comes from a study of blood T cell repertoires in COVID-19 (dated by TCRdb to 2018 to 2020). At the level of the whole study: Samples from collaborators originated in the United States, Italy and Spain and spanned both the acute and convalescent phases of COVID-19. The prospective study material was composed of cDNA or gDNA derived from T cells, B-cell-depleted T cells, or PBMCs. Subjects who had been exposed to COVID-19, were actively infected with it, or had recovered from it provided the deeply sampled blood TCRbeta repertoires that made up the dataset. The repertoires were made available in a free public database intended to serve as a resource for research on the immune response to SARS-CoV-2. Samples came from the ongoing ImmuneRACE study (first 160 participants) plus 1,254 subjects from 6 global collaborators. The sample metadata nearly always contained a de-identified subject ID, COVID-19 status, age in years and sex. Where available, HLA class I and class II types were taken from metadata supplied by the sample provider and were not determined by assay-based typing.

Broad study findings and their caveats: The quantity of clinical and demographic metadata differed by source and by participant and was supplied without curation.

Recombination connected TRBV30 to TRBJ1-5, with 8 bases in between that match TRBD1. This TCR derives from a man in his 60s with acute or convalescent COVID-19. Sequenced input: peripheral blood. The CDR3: CAWSAYRGKQPQHF. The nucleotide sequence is TGTGCCTGGAGTGCTTACAGGGGGAAACAGCCCCAGCATTTT.